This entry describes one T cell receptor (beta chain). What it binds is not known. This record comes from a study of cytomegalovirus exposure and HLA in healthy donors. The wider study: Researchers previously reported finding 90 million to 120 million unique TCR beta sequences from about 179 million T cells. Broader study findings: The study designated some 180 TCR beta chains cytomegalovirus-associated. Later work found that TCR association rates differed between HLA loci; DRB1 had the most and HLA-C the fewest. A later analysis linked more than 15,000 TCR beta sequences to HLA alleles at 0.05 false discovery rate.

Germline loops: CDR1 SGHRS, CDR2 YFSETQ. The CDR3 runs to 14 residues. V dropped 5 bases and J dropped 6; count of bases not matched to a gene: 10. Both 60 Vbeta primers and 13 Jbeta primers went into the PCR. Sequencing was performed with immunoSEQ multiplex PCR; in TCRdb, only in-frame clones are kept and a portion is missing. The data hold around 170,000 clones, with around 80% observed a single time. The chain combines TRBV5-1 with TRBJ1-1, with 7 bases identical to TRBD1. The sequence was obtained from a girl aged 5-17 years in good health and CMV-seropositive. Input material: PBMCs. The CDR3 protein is CASSIGQGDPEAFF. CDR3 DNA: TGCGCCAGCAGTATCGGGCAGGGGGATCCTGAAGCTTTCTTT. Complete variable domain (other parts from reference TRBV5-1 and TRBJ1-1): KAGVTQTPRYLIKTRGQQVTLSCSPISGHRSVSWYQQTPGQGLQFLFEYFSETQRNKGNFPGRFSGRQFSNSRSEMNVSTLELGDSALYLCASSIGQGDPEAFFGQGTRLTVV.